The text below deals with one TCR beta chain. This clonotype appeared many times. Its antigen target is currently unknown. No per-base quality is available; no much larger clone lies one base away. The data originate from a study of glioma-infiltrating T cells (dated by TCRdb to about 2016). About the full investigation: TCR alpha- and beta-chain repertoires were sequenced from glioma tissue, non-neoplastic brain tissue and matched peripheral blood mononuclear cells. To gauge divergence between tissue and blood T-cell populations, every tissue-infiltrating repertoire was compared against the peripheral blood repertoire from the same patient. The paired cohort comprised three low-grade glioma patients, about eight primary glioblastoma patients and three non-glioma patients contributing non-neoplastic brain tissue. Study-wide conclusions, independent of this receptor: Tissue and blood shared very few CDR3 sequences, a result attributed to high CDR3 diversity and limited sampling. VJ-independent divergence between tissue and blood was lower than expected in non-neoplastic patients but higher than expected in all gliomas, particularly low-grade gliomas. Group comparisons rested on small numbers: three non-neoplastic, three low-grade glioma and several glioblastoma patients.

TCR alpha and beta CDR3 regions were amplified with the iRepertoire nested amplicon-rescue multiplex PCR (arm-PCR) platform from RNA. One-step reverse transcription and amplification used about 90-450 ng of tissue mRNA or PBMC total RNA as input. Following bead purification, Illumina adapters were added by a secondary multiplex PCR, and the libraries were gel-purified between 200 and 400 bp. Internal 6-nucleotide barcodes were carried by the libraries and were used for demultiplexing. Sequencing of libraries was performed on an Illumina MiSeq with 2x220 or 2x250 nucleotide paired-end reads. Under the source paper's analysis protocol: FLASH 1.2.11 was used to merge paired reads, and BWA-MEM then aligned the reads to the GRCh37 human genome before TRA and TRB reads were extracted. V and J assignment used an IMGT-derived reference of cassette sequences and CDR3 motifs that included pseudogenes. Reads were translated in three frames, and productive CDR3s were defined as those with a C...FGXG motif and no stop codons. Clonotypes were defined as unique combinations of V-J cassette pair and CDR3 amino acid sequence. Filtering of reads was based on Hamming distance, with the threshold set by the sequence error rate of each sample in mapped regions. TCRdb trimmed the raw reads at Q25, called clones with MiXCR and kept productive beta chains. Rows are combined by CDR3 protein, so each entry shows the most common genes and DNA. The V and J calls were not made by the authors but by TCRdb's processing. The sample table records about 93,000 distinct CDR3 sequences; 35% to 45% of these occur just once. The top ten clonotypes cover about two fifths of the sample.

CDR3 length: 15 amino acids, cysteine to phenylalanine. The entry retains the CDR3 DNA only, 45 bases that are in frame from base 1. V is trimmed back by 2 bases and J by 3 bases, and the junction contains 7 bases that no gene match accounts for. The germline V gene supplies CDR1 SGHTA and CDR2 FQGTGA. The V and J segments used are TRBV7-3 and TRBJ2-7, and 7 junctional nucleotides match TRBD1. This receptor was obtained from a human donor with low-grade glioma or glioblastoma, undergoing nonglioma brain surgery, or in good health (not recorded which). Sequenced sample: glioma tissue, nonneoplastic brain tissue, or PBMCs (not recorded which). The CDR3 protein is CASSLLPGQVYEQYF. The DNA sequence reads TGTGCCAGCAGCTTATTGCCAGGACAGGTCTACGAGCAGTACTTC. The full variable domain, with segments outside the CDR3 supplied by the reference TRBV7-3 and TRBJ2-7 proteins, appears as GAGVSQTPSNKVTEKGKYVELRCDPISGHTALYWYRQSLGQGPEFLIYFQGTGAADDSGLPNDRFFAVRPEGSVSTLKIQRTERGDSAVYLCASSLLPGQVYEQYFGPGTRLTVT.